This record covers a single TCR beta chain. The junction had 6 bases not matched to a gene; V was cut back by 7 bases and J by 0 bases. The V gene's germline CDR1 is LNHDA and CDR2 SQIVND (reference sequence). There are 16 residues in the CDR3. This specimen belongs to a study of blood T cell repertoires in COVID-19. As handled by the study authors: Amplification with reference gene primers provided the estimates of nucleated cell counts. Libraries were prepared by immunoSEQ multiplex PCR; TCRdb keeps only in-frame clonotypes and omits some of them. The V and J calls and clone size are taken from that table; D and trimming were inferred from the DNA. Of fewer than 250,000 clones in the sample, over 70% are singletons; the top ten hold approximately 6.9%.

Material for sequencing was peripheral blood. This chain joins TRBV19 and TRBJ1-3; 10 bases fit TRBD1. The TCR comes from a man in his fifties or sixties with acute or convalescent COVID-19. This CDR3 is CASIATGGLSGNTIYF. CDR3 bases: TGTGCCAGTATCGCGACAGGGGGCCTCTCTGGAAACACCATATATTTT. Supplemented by reference TRBV19 and TRBJ1-3, the full variable domain reads DGGITQSPKYLFRKEGQNVTLSCEQNLNHDAMYWYRQDPGQGLRLIYYSQIVNDFQKGDIAEGYSVSREKKESFPLTVTSAQKNPTAFYLCASIATGGLSGNTIYFGEGSWLTVV.